The 18 T cell receptor beta chains below come from one sample, sequenced in a study of blood T cell repertoires in COVID-19. Some clones are missing from TCRdb's copy, which holds only in-frame ones; the method was immunoSEQ multiplex PCR. Of about 260,000 clones listed, roughly 88% were seen once; the top ten hold approximately 2.1%. Sequenced material: PBMCs or T cells enriched from blood (not recorded which). Every receptor here comes from a woman aged 45-60 years who had recovered from COVID-19.

Regarding this clone: Other DNA sequences in this specimen translate into the identical CDR3. The chain employs TRBV12-3 or TRBV12-4 and TRBJ1-2; D not certain. V dropped 4 bases and J dropped 4 bases, with 7 bases sitting between them. The CDR3 runs to 12 residues. The CDR3, as DNA: TGTGCCAGCAGTTCTACGGGCTATGGCTACACCTTC. This encodes CASSSTGYGYTF.

The chain is built from TRBV30 and TRBJ2-7; TRBD1 matches at 8 bases. Per the germline V gene, CDR1 is GTSNPN and CDR2 is SVGIG (reference sequence). V trimming: 5 bases; J trimming: 4 bases; junction bases outside the gene matches: 7. The CDR3 runs 13 residues. The CDR3 loop reads CAWGGQGAYEQYF. In nucleotides, the CDR3 is TGTGCCTGGGGGGGCCAGGGGGCTTACGAGCAGTACTTC.

This clone was detected once. V is TRBV9 and J is TRBJ2-1; weak D call: TRBD2 (6 bases). Looked up from germline, CDR1 is SGDLS and CDR2 is YYNGEE. The V end lost 0 bases, the J end lost 0 bases, and 10 bases lay between the germline ends. The CDR3 runs to 16 residues. For the CDR3, the DNA is TGTGCCAGCAGCGTAGCTCGGGGGAACTCCTACAATGAGCAGTTCTTC. The encoded protein is CASSVARGNSYNEQFF.

The chain joins TRBV30 to TRBJ1-1; TRBD1 matches at 8 bases. The germline gives CDR1 GTSNPN, CDR2 SVGIG (reference sequence). The CDR3 is 12 residues long. With V trimmed by 0 bases and J by 8 bases, 2 bases remained unmatched. This CDR3 reads CAWSVWDREAFF. CDR3 DNA: TGTGCCTGGAGTGTGTGGGACAGGGAAGCTTTCTTT.

The CDR3 here is CASSQEGRGDGYNEQFF. CDR3 bases: TGCGCCAGCAGCCAAGAAGGGCGGGGGGACGGTTACAATGAGCAGTTCTTC. The chain couples TRBV4-1 to TRBJ2-1, with 8 positions matching TRBD2. From germline, CDR1 is MGHRA and CDR2 YSYEKL. Trimming cost V 0 bases and J 4 bases; bases outside gene matches: 8. CDR3 length equals 17 residues.

The chain is built from TRBV27 and TRBJ1-5; perhaps TRBD1 as D (5 bases). The V gene's germline CDR1 is MNHEY and CDR2 SMNVEV (reference sequence). V was pared by 7 bases and J by 0 bases, with 10 bases between. This CDR3 has 14 amino acids. This CDR3 is CASKPGNSNQPQHF. CDR3 nucleotide sequence: TGTGCCAGCAAACCAGGGAATAGCAATCAGCCCCAGCATTTT.

As concerns this clone: At one boundary the junction diverges from the germline segment, which might be a read error. The CDR3 DNA reads as TGTACCAGCTCTGTCACCACGCATGGTGAGGGAGCTTTCTTT. It codes for CTSSVTTHGEGAFF. The chain links TRBV18 to TRBJ1-1, with D uncertain. Germline-derived CDR1 and CDR2 are KGHSH and LQKENI. This CDR3 has 14 residues.

This rearrangement joins TRBV6-1 to TRBJ1-5, with D uncertain. Deletions cut 2 bases from V and 4 bases from J, with 3 bases between. Germline V CDR1 and CDR2: MNHNS, SASEGT. The CDR3 length is 12 residues. CDR3 protein: CASSEQNQPQHF. The CDR3 DNA reads TGTGCCAGCAGTGAACAGAATCAGCCCCAGCATTTT.

The chain combines TRBV29-1 with TRBJ2-7, with 10 bases fitting TRBD1. The CDR3 contains 18 residues. In germline, CDR1 is SQVTM, CDR2 ANQGSEA. V lost 5 bases and J lost 1; bases outside the gene matches: 17. CDR3 bases: TGCAGCGTTAAGGTCCGGGACAGGGGCCCGGTAGGGTCCTACGAGCAGTACTTC. Protein product: CSVKVRDRGPVGSYEQYF.

A single count supports this clone. J is TRBJ2-1 and V is TRBV7-2; possibly TRBD2 for D (5 bases). Germline V gene lookup returns CDR1 SGHTA and CDR2 FQGNSA. The CDR3 runs 12 residues. V lost 4 bases, J lost 15 bases, and 16 bases lay in between. The CDR3 loop is CASSSEGLARFF. CDR3 in DNA: TGTGCCAGCAGCTCCGAAGGGCTAGCACGGTTCTTC.

The CDR3 nucleotides read TGTGCCAGCAGACCCTATAGCAATCAGCCCCAGCATTTT. It is translated as CASRPYSNQPQHF. The chain links TRBV6-5 to TRBJ1-5; D call uncertain. With 6 bases removed from V and 0 bases from J, the gap between germline ends came to 6 bases. Per the germline V gene, CDR1 is MNHEY and CDR2 is SVGAGI. The CDR3 length is 13 residues.

The chain is built from TRBV6-2 or TRBV6-3 and TRBJ2-7; D may be TRBD2 (5 bases). V was clipped by 2 bases and J by 3 bases, with 14 bases between them. This CDR3 has 15 amino acids. Germline V gives CDR1 MNHEY, CDR2 SVGEGT. The CDR3 is CASSYSGYVLYEQYF. As DNA, the CDR3 is TGTGCCAGCAGTTACAGCGGCTACGTGCTCTACGAGCAGTACTTC.

Remarks on this clone: This sample includes further DNA sequences coding for the same CDR3. This rearrangement joins TRBV5-1 to TRBJ1-5; tentative D call: TRBD1 (6 bases). The length of the CDR3 is 13 residues. Trimming left V 4 bases short and J 4 bases short, with 9 bases between. Germline lookup yields CDR1 SGHRS and CDR2 YFSETQ. The CDR3 nucleotides read TGCGCCAGCAGCCTTGGACAGAATCAGCCCCAGCATTTT. Its translation is CASSLGQNQPQHF. The complete variable domain, with remaining parts taken from reference TRBV5-1 and TRBJ1-5, reads KAGVTQTPRYLIKTRGQQVTLSCSPISGHRSVSWYQQTPGQGLQFLFEYFSETQRNKGNFPGRFSGRQFSNSRSEMNVSTLELGDSALYLCASSLGQNQPQHFGDGTRLSIL.

The rearrangement links TRBV4-3 to TRBJ2-7, with TRBD2 matching over 10 bases. CDR3 length: 18 residues. Germline V CDR1 and CDR2: LGHNA, YSLEER. The J segment lost 4 bases and the V segment lost 5 bases, leaving 17 bases of the junction unmatched. Here the CDR3 reads CASSKKSVAGGGGYEQYF. CDR3 DNA: TGCGCCAGCAGCAAAAAGTCGGTAGCGGGAGGAGGGGGATACGAGCAGTACTTC.

The rearrangement joins TRBV29-1 to TRBJ2-7; TRBD1 might be the D (5 bases). CDR1 SQVTM and CDR2 ANQGSEA come from the germline V gene. The CDR3 is made up of 12 amino acids. The germline V and J ends were trimmed by 4 bases and 3 bases, with 10 bases remaining between them. DNA for the CDR3: TGCAGCGTTGGACAGACTTACTACGAGCAGTACTTC. This codes for CSVGQTYYEQYF.

The chain joins TRBV10-3 to TRBJ2-6; D is ambiguous. Germline CDR1 and CDR2: ENHRY and SYGVKD. The CDR3 is made up of 17 amino acids. The germline V and J ends were trimmed by 0 bases and 2 bases, with 11 bases remaining between them. CDR3 nucleotide sequence: TGTGCCATCAGTGAGTCCAAGACAACGACTGGGGCCAACGTCCTGACTTTC. Translated, it gives CAISESKTTTGANVLTF.

The chain couples TRBV5-1 to TRBJ2-3, with 10 bases that match TRBD2. The CDR3 is 15 amino acids. With V trimmed by 5 bases and J by 3 bases, 6 bases remained unmatched. Germline lookup yields CDR1 SGHRS and CDR2 YFSETQ. CDR3 region: CASRSGGAGTDTQYF. DNA of the CDR3: TGCGCCAGCAGGAGCGGGGGGGCCGGAACAGATACGCAGTATTTT.

The count of this clone is one. CDR3 nucleotide sequence: TGTGCCAGCAGAGCGGGACTCCCAGAGGGTGGCTACACCTTC. This encodes CASRAGLPEGGYTF. This chain connects TRBV2 to TRBJ1-2; weak D call: TRBD1 (5 bases). The ends were cut back, 6 bases at V and 7 bases at J, with 18 bases in the middle. The CDR3 sequence is 14 residues long. In germline, CDR1 is SNHLY, CDR2 FYNNEI.